This TCR beta chain is drawn from a study of CD8+ T cells in alopecia areata. The sequencing template was cDNA reverse transcribed from extracted RNA. Measured with immunoSEQ multiplex PCR; TCRdb has only the in-frame clones, and not every one. The sample includes 200,000 or so clones, more than 45% of them seen just once. The J segment lost 1 base and the V segment lost 5 bases, leaving 4 bases of the junction unmatched. The germline gives CDR1 LNHNV, CDR2 YYDKDF (reference sequence). The CDR3 contains 15 residues. Only a few counts were recorded for this clone. Treatment denoted: oral pan-JAK inhibitor, 5-10 mg twice daily.

This TCR came from a human donor with alopecia areata. This chain uses TRBV15 with TRBJ2-3, with 9 bases aligning to TRBD1. Sequencing used CD4+ T cells sorted from blood, obtained at week 24, from a patient treated with tofacitinib. This chain's CDR3 is CATSHRDRGTDTQYF. The DNA for the CDR3 is TGTGCCACCAGCCACCGGGACAGGGGCACAGATACGCAGTATTTT.